This T cell receptor beta chain came from a study of OX40 agonist ivuxolimab in advanced cancers. About the research overall: Patients were dosed intravenously with ivuxolimab at 0.01 to 10 mg/kg every 2 weeks.

CDR3 size: 13 residues. Germline CDR1 SGHNT, CDR2 YENEEA. Trimming removed 3 bases from V and 6 bases from J, with 9 bases in between. A note on this clone: What it binds is unknown.

General study points: Expanded clones belonging to CD8+ T cells outnumbered, on average, those of CD4+.

Here immunoSEQ multiplex PCR was the method, and the copy in TCRdb shows in-frame clones only, minus some. The table records fewer than 95,000 clones, about 90% of them present only once. The receptor comes from an adult with an advanced solid tumor such as melanoma, head and neck, liver or kidney cancer. The genes are TRBV11-3 and TRBJ2-1; tentative D call: TRBD1 (5 bases). The sample was CD4+ or CD8+ T cells sorted from blood, taken in a trial of the OX40 agonist ivuxolimab. In DNA, the CDR3 is TGTGCCAGCAGCTTGATCAGGGTCAATGAGCAGTTCTTC. Translating it yields CASSLIRVNEQFF.